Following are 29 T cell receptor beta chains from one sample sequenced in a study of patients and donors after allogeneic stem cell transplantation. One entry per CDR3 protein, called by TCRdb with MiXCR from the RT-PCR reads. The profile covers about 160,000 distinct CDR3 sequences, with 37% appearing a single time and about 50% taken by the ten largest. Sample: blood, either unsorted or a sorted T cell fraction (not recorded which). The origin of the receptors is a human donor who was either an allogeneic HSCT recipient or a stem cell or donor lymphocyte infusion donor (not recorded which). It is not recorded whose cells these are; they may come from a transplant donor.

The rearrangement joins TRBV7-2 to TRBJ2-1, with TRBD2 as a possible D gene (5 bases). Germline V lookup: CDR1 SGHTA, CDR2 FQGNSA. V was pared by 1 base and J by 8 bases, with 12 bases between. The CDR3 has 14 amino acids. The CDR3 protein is CASSLDPGSDEQFF. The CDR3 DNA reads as TGTGCCAGCAGCTTAGATCCGGGAAGCGATGAGCAGTTCTTC. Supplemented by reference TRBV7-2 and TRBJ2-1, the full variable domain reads GAGVSQSPSNKVTEKGKDVELRCDPISGHTALYWYRQSLGQGLEFLIYFQGNSAPDKSGLPSDRFSAERTGGSVSTLTIQRTQQEDSAVYLCASSLDPGSDEQFFGPGTRLTVL.

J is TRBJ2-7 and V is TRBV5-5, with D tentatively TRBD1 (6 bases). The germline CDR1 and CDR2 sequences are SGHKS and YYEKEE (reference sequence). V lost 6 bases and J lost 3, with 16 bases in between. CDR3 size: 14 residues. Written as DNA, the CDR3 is TGTGCCAGCACCCCGGGACAAACCTTCTACGAGCAGTACGTC. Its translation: CASTPGQTFYEQYV.

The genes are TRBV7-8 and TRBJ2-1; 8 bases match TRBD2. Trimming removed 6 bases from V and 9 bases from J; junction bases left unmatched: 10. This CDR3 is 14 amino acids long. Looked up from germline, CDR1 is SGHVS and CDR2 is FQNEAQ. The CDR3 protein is CASRERGRGSEQFF. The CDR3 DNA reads TGTGCCAGCAGGGAGCGGGGGCGGGGATCTGAGCAGTTCTTC. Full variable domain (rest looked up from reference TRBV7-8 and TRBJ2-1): GAGVSQSPRYKVAKRGQDVALRCDPISGHVSLFWYQQALGQGPEFLTYFQNEAQLDKSGLPSDRFFAERPEGSVSTLKIQRTQQEDSAVYLCASRERGRGSEQFFGPGTRLTVL.

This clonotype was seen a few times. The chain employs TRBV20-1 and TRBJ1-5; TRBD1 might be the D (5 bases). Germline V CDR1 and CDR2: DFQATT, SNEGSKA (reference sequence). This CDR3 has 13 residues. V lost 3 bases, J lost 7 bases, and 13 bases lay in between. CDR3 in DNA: TGCAGTGCTAGTAGGGGCTTCCAACAGCCCCAGCATTTT. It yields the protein CSASRGFQQPQHF.

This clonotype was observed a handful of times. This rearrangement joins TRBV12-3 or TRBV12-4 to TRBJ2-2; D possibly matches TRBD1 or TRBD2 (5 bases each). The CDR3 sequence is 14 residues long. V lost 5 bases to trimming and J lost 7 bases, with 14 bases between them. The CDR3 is CASSLRDGDGELFF. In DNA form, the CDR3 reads TGTGCCAGCAGTCTCCGGGACGGGGACGGGGAGCTGTTTTTT.

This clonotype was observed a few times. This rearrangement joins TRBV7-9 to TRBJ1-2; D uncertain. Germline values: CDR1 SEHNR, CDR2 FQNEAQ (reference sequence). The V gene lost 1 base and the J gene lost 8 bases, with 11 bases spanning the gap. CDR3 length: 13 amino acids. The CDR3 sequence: CASSLEVMRGYTF. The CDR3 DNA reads TGTGCCAGCAGCTTAGAAGTAATGAGAGGCTACACCTTC. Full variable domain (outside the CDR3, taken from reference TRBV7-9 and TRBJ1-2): DTGVSQNPRHKITKRGQNVTFRCDPISEHNRLYWYRQTLGQGPEFLTYFQNEAQLEKSRLLSDRFSAERPKGSFSTLEIQRTEQGDSAMYLCASSLEVMRGYTFGSGTRLTVV.

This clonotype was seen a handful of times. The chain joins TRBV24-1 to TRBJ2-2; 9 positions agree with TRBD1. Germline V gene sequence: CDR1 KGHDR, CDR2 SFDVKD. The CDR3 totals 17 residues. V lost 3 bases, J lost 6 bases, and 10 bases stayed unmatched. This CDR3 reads CATSDRLDRGVAGELFF. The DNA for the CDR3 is TGTGCCACCAGTGATCGATTGGACAGGGGAGTCGCCGGGGAGCTGTTTTTT.

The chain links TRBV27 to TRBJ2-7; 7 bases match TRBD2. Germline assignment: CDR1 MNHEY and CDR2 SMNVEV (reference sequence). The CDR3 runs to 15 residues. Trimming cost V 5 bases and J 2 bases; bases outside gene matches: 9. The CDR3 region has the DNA TGTGCCAGCAGTCCGGCGCGGGGGAGGGCCTACGAGCAGTACGTC. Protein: CASSPARGRAYEQYV.

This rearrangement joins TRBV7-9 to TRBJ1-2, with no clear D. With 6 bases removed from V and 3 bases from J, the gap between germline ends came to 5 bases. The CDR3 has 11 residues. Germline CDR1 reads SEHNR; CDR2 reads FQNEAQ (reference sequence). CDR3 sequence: CASRPYYGYTF. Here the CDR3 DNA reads TGTGCCAGCAGACCGTACTATGGCTACACCTTC. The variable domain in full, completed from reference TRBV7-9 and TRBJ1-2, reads DTGVSQNPRHKITKRGQNVTFRCDPISEHNRLYWYRQTLGQGPEFLTYFQNEAQLEKSRLLSDRFSAERPKGSFSTLEIQRTEQGDSAMYLCASRPYYGYTFGSGTRLTVV.

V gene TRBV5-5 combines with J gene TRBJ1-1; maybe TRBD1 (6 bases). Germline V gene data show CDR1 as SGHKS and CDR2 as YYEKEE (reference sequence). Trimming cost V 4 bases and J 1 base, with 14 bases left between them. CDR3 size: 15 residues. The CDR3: CASSQLRDKNTEAFF. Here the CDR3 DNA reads TGTGCCAGCAGCCAGCTCCGGGACAAGAACACTGAAGCTTTCTTT.

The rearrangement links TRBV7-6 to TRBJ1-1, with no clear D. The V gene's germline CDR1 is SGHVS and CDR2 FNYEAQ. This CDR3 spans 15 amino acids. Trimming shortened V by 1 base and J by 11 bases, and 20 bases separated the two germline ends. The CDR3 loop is CASSLGTAFLERAFF. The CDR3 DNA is TGTGCCAGCAGCTTAGGCACAGCTTTCCTCGAGCGGGCTTTCTTT.

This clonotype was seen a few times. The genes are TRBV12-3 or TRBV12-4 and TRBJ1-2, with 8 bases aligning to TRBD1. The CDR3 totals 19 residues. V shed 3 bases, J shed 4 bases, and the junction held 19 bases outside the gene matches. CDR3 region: CASSFETGVPPLGSYGYTF. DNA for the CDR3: TGTGCCAGCAGTTTCGAGACAGGGGTCCCTCCCTTGGGAAGCTATGGCTACACCTTC.

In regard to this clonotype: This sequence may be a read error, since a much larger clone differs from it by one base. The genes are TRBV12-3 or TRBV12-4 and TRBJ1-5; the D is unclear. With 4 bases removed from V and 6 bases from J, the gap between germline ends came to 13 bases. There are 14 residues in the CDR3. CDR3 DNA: TGTGCCAGCAGTTCCCCCGCCGAGCCTCAGCCCCAGCATTTT. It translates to CASSSPAEPQPQHF.

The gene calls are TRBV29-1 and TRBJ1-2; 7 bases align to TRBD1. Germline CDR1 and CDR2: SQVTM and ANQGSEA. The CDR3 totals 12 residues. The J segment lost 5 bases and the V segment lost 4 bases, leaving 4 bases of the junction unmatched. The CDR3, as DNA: TGCAGCGTTGGGACAGGTCTTTATGGCTACACCTTC. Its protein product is CSVGTGLYGYTF.

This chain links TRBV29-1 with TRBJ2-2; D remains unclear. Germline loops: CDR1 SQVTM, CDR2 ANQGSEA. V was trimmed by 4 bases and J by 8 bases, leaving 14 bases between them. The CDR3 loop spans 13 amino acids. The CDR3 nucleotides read TGCAGCGTTGTCCTCTTAGTAGGTGGGGAGCTGTTTTTT. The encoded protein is CSVVLLVGGELFF.

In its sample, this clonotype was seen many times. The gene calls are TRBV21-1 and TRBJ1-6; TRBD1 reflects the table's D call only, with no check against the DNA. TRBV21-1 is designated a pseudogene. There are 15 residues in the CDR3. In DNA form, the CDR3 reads TGTGCCAGCGGAAAGACAGGAACGGATAATTCACCCCTCCACTTT. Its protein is CASGKTGTDNSPLHF.

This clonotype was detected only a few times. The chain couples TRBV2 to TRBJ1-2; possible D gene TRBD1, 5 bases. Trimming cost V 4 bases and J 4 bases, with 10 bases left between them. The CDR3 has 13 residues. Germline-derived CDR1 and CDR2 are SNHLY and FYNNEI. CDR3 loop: CASSAGRVYGYTF. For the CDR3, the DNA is TGTGCCAGCAGTGCGGGCAGGGTCTATGGCTACACCTTC.

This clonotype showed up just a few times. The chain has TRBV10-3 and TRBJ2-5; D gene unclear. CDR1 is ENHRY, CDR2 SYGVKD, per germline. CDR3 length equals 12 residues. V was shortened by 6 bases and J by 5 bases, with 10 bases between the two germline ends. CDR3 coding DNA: TGTGCCATCAGCCTCAACCGGGAGACCCAGTACTTC. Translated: CAISLNRETQYF.

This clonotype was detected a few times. CDR3 sequence (DNA): TGTGCCAGCAGCTCTTCGGACATGCACACTGAAGCTTTCTTT. Protein product: CASSSSDMHTEAFF. This chain joins TRBV3-1 and TRBJ1-1; D is possibly TRBD1 (5 bases). Germline values: CDR1 LGHDT, CDR2 YNNKEL (reference sequence). V lost 5 bases and J lost 3, with 13 bases in between. The CDR3 runs to 14 residues.

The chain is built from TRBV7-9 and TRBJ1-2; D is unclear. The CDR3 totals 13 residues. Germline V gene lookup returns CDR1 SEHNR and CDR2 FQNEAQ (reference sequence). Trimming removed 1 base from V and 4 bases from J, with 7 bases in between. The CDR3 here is CASSLVSLYGYTF. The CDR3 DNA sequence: TGTGCCAGCAGCTTAGTCAGTCTCTATGGCTACACCTTC. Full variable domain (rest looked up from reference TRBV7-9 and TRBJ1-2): DTGVSQNPRHKITKRGQNVTFRCDPISEHNRLYWYRQTLGQGPEFLTYFQNEAQLEKSRLLSDRFSAERPKGSFSTLEIQRTEQGDSAMYLCASSLVSLYGYTFGSGTRLTVV.

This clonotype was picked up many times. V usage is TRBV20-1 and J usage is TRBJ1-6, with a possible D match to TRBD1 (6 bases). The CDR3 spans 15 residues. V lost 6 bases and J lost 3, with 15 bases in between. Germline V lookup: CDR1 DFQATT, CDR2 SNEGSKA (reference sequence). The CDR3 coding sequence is TGCAGTGCCAGGACAGCCCGGGGCTATAATTCACCCCTCCACTTT. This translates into CSARTARGYNSPLHF.

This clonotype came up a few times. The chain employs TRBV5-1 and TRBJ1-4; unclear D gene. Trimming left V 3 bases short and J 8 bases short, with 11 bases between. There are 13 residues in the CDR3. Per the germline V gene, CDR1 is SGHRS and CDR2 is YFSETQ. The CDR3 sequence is CASSWRVEEKLFF. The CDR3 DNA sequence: TGCGCCAGCAGCTGGAGGGTGGAAGAAAAACTGTTTTTT.

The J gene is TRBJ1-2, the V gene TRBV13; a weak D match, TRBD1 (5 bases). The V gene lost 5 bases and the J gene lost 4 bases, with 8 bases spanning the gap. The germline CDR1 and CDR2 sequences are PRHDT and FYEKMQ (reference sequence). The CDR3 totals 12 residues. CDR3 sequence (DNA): TGTGCCAGCAGCGGGACCTTCTATGGCTACACCTTC. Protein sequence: CASSGTFYGYTF. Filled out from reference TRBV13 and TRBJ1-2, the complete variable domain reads AAGVIQSPRHLIKEKRETATLKCYPIPRHDTVYWYQQGPGQDPQFLISFYEKMQSDKGSIPDRFSAQQFSDYHSELNMSSLELGDSALYFCASSGTFYGYTFGSGTRLTVV.

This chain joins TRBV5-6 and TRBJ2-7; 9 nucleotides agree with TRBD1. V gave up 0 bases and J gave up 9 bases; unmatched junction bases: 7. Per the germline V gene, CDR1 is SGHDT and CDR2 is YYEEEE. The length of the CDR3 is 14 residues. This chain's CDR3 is CASSLGTGVVAQYV. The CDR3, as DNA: TGTGCCAGCAGCTTGGGGACAGGGGTGGTTGCGCAGTACGTC.

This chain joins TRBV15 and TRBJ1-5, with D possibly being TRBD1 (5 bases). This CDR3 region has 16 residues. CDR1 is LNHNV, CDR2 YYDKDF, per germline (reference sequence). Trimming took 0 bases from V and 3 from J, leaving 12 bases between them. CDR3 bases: TGTGCCACCAGCAGAGATCGGGGCACCTACAATCAGCCCCAGCATTTT. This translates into CATSRDRGTYNQPQHF. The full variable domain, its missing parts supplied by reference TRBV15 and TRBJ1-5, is DAMVIQNPRYQVTQFGKPVTLSCSQTLNHNVMYWYQQKSSQAPKLLFHYYDKDFNNEADTPDNFQSRRPNTSFCFLDIRSPGLGDTAMYLCATSRDRGTYNQPQHFGDGTRLSIL.

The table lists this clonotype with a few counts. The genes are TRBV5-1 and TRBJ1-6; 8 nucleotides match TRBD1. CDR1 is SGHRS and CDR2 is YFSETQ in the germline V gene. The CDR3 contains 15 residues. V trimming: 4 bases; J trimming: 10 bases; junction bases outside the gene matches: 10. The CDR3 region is CASSQLTGEGSPLHF. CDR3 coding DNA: TGCGCCAGCAGCCAACTGACAGGGGAAGGGTCACCCCTCCACTTT.

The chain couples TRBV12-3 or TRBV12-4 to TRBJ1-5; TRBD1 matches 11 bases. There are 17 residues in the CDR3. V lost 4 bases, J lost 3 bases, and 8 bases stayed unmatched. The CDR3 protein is CASSYGQGASNNQPQHF. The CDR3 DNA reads TGTGCCAGCAGTTACGGACAGGGGGCCTCCAACAATCAGCCCCAGCATTTT.

The CDR3 here is CSARDLRQHTEAFF. CDR3 DNA sequence: TGCAGTGCTAGAGATTTAAGGCAGCACACTGAAGCTTTCTTT. The V and J genes are TRBV20-1 and TRBJ1-1; no firm D call. The CDR3 extends over 14 amino acids. Germline assignment: CDR1 DFQATT and CDR2 SNEGSKA (reference sequence). Trimming left V 0 bases short and J 3 bases short, with 11 bases between.

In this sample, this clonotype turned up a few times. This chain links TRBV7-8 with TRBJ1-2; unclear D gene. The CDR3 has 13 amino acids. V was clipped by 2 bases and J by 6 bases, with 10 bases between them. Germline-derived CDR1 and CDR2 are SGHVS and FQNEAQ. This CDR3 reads CASSLKGNNGYTF. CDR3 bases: TGTGCCAGCAGCTTAAAAGGGAACAATGGCTACACCTTC.